Listed below are T cell receptor beta chains from one sample, sequenced in a study of T cells in Graves' hyperthyroidism and ophthalmopathy. TCRdb itself ran the multiplex PCR reads through MiXCR, one entry per CDR3 protein. This table has some 510,000 distinct CDR3 sequences, more than 45% appearing once. Specimen: peripheral blood or thyroid tissue (not recorded which). The receptors shown here come from a woman aged 18-29 years with Graves' hyperthyroidism. The CDR3 runs from the conserved cysteine through the conserved F or W. The D gene is left open where the match is weak. Only some rows state a clone size, as once, few, many or a class for expanded clones.

TRBJ1-5	-	-	TRBV11-2	CASSWSGNSADTQHF	TGTGCCAGCAGCTGGAGCGGTAATTCGGCCGATACCCAGCATTTT
TRBJ2-7	TRBD2	-	TRBV6-2/TRBV6-3	CASSYAGTSVYEQYF	TGTGCCAGCAGTTACGCGGGGACTAGCGTCTACGAGCAGTACTTC
TRBJ1-1	-	many	TRBV2	CASSEDGQKNTEAFF	TGTGCCAGCAGTGAGGACGGACAGAAGAACACTGAAGCTTTCTTT
TRBJ2-7	TRBD2	-	TRBV7-2	CASNVGGEQYF	TGTGCCAGCAATGTCGGGGGGGAGCAGTACTTC
TRBJ1-3	TRBD1	-	TRBV20-1	CSASNWTGVGNTIYF	TGCAGTGCTAGCAACTGGACAGGGGTTGGAAACACCATATATTTT
TRBJ2-5	-	once	TRBV2	CASSLAWAGETQYF	TGTGCCAGCAGTTTAGCTTGGGCAGGAGAGACCCAGTACTTC
TRBJ1-1	TRBD1	many	TRBV24-1	CATSDSRQGLNTEAFF	TGTGCCACCAGTGATTCCCGACAGGGTTTGAACACTGAAGCTTTCTTT
TRBJ1-1	-	few	TRBV19	CASSISQDLNTEAFF	TGTGCCAGTAGTATCTCGCAGGACCTGAACACTGAAGCTTTCTTT
TRBJ1-5	-	once	TRBV25-1	CASSEQGRNNQPQHF	TGTGCCAGCAGTGAACAGGGGAGAAACAATCAGCCCCAGCATTTT
TRBJ1-2	-	-	TRBV25-1	CASSWTRNSAGYTF	TGTGCCAGCAGTTGGACCCGGAACAGTGCTGGCTACACCTTC
TRBJ1-2	-	few	TRBV4-3	CASSQDQTGFYGYTF	TGCGCCAGCAGCCAAGATCAAACAGGCTTTTATGGCTACACCTTC
TRBJ2-7	TRBD2	few	TRBV7-6	CASSLGLAGGPSYEQYF	TGTGCCAGCAGCTTAGGGCTAGCGGGAGGGCCTTCCTACGAGCAGTACTTC
TRBJ1-2	-	-	TRBV25-1	CASSRPDNYGYTF	TGTGCCAGCAGTCGCCCGGACAACTATGGCTACACCTTC
TRBJ1-4	-	-	TRBV29-1	CSVEDQSGANEKLFF	TGCAGCGTTGAAGATCAATCCGGGGCTAATGAAAAACTGTTTTTT
TRBJ2-5	-	-	TRBV5-1	CASSLEWGMETQYF	TGCGCCAGCAGCTTGGAGTGGGGTATGGAGACCCAGTACTTC
TRBJ1-1	-	many	TRBV7-3	CASSLDMNTEAFF	TGTGCCAGCAGCTTGGACATGAACACTGAAGCTTTCTTT
TRBJ1-6	TRBD1	-	TRBV6-2/TRBV6-3	CASSSLPGTGDSPLHF	TGTGCCAGCAGTTCTCTTCCCGGGACAGGGGATTCACCCCTCCACTTT
TRBJ1-1	-	many	TRBV29-1	CSVGAEAFF	TGCAGCGTTGGGGCTGAAGCTTTCTTT
TRBJ1-6	-	-	TRBV7-3	CASSHRGTRGSPLHF	TGTGCCAGCAGCCATCGGGGGACGCGAGGTTCACCCCTCCACTTT
TRBJ1-4	TRBD1	-	TRBV9	CASSLGDRGGNEKLFF	TGTGCCAGCAGCTTGGGAGACAGGGGAGGAAATGAAAAACTGTTTTTT
TRBJ1-1	-	-	TRBV20-1	CSARETGSTGAEAFF	TGCAGTGCTAGAGAAACAGGTTCTACTGGCGCTGAAGCTTTCTTT
TRBJ1-1	-	-	TRBV10-3	CAITAREYNEQFF	TGTGCCATCACTGCGCGGGAGTACAATGAGCAGTTCTTT
TRBJ1-2	TRBD1	-	TRBV2	CASSAPGTGDYGYTF	TGTGCCAGCAGCGCTCCCGGGACAGGGGACTATGGCTACACCTTC
TRBJ1-4	-	-	TRBV10-3	CASSYSSFVYEKLFF	TGTGCCAGCAGTTACTCATCCTTCGTCTATGAAAAACTGTTTTTT
TRBJ1-5	-	few	TRBV12-3/TRBV12-4	CASSPSEKAQHF	TGTGCCAGCAGCCCCTCGGAGAAGGCCCAGCATTTT
TRBJ1-2	-	many	TRBV7-9	CASSFSAASWGYTF	TGTGCCAGCAGCTTTTCGGCCGCCTCGTGGGGCTACACCTTC
TRBJ2-3	-	many	TRBV2	CASSEGARTDTQYF	TGTGCCAGCAGTGAAGGGGCCCGCACAGATACGCAGTATTTT
TRBJ2-5	TRBD1	many	TRBV24-1	CATSDPGTDQQETQYF	TGTGCCACCAGTGACCCAGGGACAGATCAACAAGAGACCCAGTACTTC
TRBJ1-6	-	few	TRBV2	CASKEERDTLNNSPLHF	TGTGCCAGCAAGGAGGAGAGGGACACCCTAAATAATTCACCCCTCCACTTT
TRBJ2-1	TRBD1	once	TRBV2	CASRKTSRGQDYNEQFF	TGTGCCAGCAGAAAAACCTCCAGGGGGCAAGATTACAATGAGCAGTTCTTC
TRBJ2-2	TRBD1	-	TRBV12-3/TRBV12-4	CASSLADRGRGELFF	TGTGCCAGCAGTTTAGCGGACAGGGGGCGAGGGGAGCTGTTTTTT
TRBJ2-5	TRBD2	-	TRBV2	CASSPPGIAGNQETQYF	TGTGCCAGCAGCCCCCCCGGAATAGCGGGCAACCAAGAGACCCAGTACTTC
TRBJ1-2	TRBD1	-	TRBV9	CASSLHWDRVVYGYTF	TGTGCCAGCAGCCTCCATTGGGACAGGGTAGTCTATGGCTACACCTTC
TRBJ1-2	-	-	TRBV20-1	CSARVPGEVGYTF	TGCAGTGCTAGAGTCCCAGGGGAAGTGGGCTACACCTTC
TRBJ1-1	-	-	TRBV2	CASSLKGGVGTEAFF	TGTGCCAGCAGCCTAAAGGGGGGTGTGGGCACTGAAGCTTTCTTT
TRBJ2-2	-	once	TRBV7-9	CASSFPEELFF	TGTGCCAGCAGCTTTCCTGAAGAGCTGTTTTTT
TRBJ1-1	-	-	TRBV7-9	CASSPARGYTEAFF	TGTGCCAGCAGCCCAGCACGGGGCTACACTGAAGCTTTCTTT
TRBJ1-1	TRBD1	-	TRBV2	CASHVRFGTAVMNTEAFF	TGTGCCAGCCACGTCAGGTTCGGGACAGCCGTTATGAACACTGAAGCTTTCTTT
TRBJ1-5	-	many	TRBV2	CASMRTEVEPQHF	TGTGCCAGCATGAGGACGGAAGTTGAGCCCCAGCATTTT
TRBJ2-5	-	-	TRBV9	CASSPHRVSETQYF	TGTGCCAGCAGCCCCCACAGGGTATCGGAGACCCAGTACTTC
TRBJ2-7	-	-	TRBV29-1	CSVWSGKDYEQYF	TGCAGCGTTTGGAGTGGGAAGGACTACGAGCAGTACTTC
TRBJ2-7	TRBD2	many	TRBV7-9	CASTSGGRGEQYF	TGTGCCAGCACCAGTGGAGGGAGGGGCGAGCAGTACTTC
TRBJ2-7	-	-	TRBV5-1	CASSEGESSYEQYF	TGCGCCAGCAGTGAGGGAGAGAGCTCCTACGAGCAGTACTTC
TRBJ1-6	TRBD1	-	TRBV10-3	CAISELGQGNSPLHF	TGTGCCATCAGTGAGTTGGGACAGGGTAATTCACCCCTCCACTTT
TRBJ2-7	TRBD1	few	TRBV10-3	CAIRPGTGSEQYF	TGTGCCATCAGGCCCGGGACAGGGTCCGAGCAGTACTTC
TRBJ2-7	TRBD2	once	TRBV6-6	CASQLGLAASYEQYF	TGTGCCAGCCAACTTGGGCTAGCGGCCTCCTACGAGCAGTACTTC
TRBJ1-2	TRBD1	many	TRBV19	CASTSGGHGYTF	TGTGCCAGTACCTCAGGGGGCCATGGCTACACCTTC
TRBJ2-7	TRBD2	few	TRBV14	CASSQDFRAGGNEQYF	TGTGCCAGCAGCCAAGATTTCCGAGCGGGAGGGAACGAGCAGTACTTC
TRBJ2-7	-	-	TRBV4-2	CASSQAGYRPYGQYF	TGTGCCAGCAGCCAAGCGGGTTATCGGCCCTACGGGCAGTACTTC
TRBJ2-2	-	few	TRBV25-1	CASSEYSAGHKNTGELFF	TGTGCCAGCAGTGAATATTCTGCGGGACACAAAAACACCGGGGAGCTGTTTTTT
TRBJ2-5	-	-	TRBV19	CARSLWGETQYF	TGTGCCCGGAGTCTGTGGGGAGAGACCCAGTACTTC
TRBJ1-4	-	many	TRBV7-9	CASSLTRTNEKLFF	TGTGCCAGCAGCTTGACCAGGACTAATGAAAAACTGTTTTTT
TRBJ2-7	-	few	TRBV7-2	CASKQAQEPYEQYF	TGTGCCAGTAAACAGGCCCAAGAACCCTACGAGCAGTACTTC
TRBJ1-5	-	-	TRBV19	CAWSVGYSNQPQHF	TGTGCCTGGAGTGTAGGTTACAGCAATCAGCCCCAGCATTTT